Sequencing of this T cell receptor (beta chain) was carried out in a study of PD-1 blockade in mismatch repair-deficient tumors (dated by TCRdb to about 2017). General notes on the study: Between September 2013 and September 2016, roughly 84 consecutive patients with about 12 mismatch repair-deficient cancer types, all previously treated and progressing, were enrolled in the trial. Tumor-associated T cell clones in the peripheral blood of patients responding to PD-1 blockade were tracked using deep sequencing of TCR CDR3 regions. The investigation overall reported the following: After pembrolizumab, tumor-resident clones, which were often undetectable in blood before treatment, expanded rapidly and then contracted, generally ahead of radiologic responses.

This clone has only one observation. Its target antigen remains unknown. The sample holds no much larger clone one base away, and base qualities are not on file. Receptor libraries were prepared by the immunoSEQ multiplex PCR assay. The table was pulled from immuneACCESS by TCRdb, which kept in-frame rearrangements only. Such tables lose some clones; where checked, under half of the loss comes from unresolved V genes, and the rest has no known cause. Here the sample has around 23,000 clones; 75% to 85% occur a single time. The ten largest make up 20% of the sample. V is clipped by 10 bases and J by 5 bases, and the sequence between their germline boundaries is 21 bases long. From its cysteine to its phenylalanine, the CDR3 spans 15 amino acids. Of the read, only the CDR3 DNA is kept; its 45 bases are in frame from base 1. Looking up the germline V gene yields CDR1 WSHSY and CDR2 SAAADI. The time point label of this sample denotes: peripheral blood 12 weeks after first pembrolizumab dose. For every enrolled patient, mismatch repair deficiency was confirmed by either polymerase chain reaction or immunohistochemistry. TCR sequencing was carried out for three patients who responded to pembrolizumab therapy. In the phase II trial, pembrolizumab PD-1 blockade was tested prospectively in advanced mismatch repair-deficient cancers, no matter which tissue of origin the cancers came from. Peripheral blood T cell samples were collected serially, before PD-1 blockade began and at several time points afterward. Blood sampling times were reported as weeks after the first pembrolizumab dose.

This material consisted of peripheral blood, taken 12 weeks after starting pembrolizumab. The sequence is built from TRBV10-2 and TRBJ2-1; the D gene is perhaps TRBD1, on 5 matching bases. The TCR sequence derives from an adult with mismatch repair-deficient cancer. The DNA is TGCGCCAACCTCCCGGACACCCTATACGACAATGAGCAGTTCTTC. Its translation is CANLPDTLYDNEQFF.